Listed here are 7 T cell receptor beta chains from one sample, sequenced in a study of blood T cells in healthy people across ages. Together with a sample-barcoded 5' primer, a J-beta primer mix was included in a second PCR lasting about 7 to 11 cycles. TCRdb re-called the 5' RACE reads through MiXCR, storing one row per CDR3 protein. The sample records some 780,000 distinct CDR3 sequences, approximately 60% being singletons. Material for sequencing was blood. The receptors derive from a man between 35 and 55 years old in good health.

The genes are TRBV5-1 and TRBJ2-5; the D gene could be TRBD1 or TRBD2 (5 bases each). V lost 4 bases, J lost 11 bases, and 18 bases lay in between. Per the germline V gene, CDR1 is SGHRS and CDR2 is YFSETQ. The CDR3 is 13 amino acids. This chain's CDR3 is CASSTGTANEQYF. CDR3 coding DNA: TGCGCCAGCAGCACCGGGACGGCTAATGAGCAGTACTTC.

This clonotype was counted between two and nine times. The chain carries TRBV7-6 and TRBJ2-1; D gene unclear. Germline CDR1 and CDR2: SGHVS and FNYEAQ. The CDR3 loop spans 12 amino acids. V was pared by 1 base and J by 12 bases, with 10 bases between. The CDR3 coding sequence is TGTGCCAGCAGCTTAGAACCCTTGAGGCAGTTCTTC. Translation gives CASSLEPLRQFF. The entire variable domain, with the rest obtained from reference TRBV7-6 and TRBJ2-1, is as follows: GAGVSQSPRYKVTKRGQDVALRCDPISGHVSLYWYRQALGQGPEFLTYFNYEAQQDKSGLPNDRFSAERPEGSISTLTIQRTEQRDSAMYRCASSLEPLRQFFGPGTRLTVL.

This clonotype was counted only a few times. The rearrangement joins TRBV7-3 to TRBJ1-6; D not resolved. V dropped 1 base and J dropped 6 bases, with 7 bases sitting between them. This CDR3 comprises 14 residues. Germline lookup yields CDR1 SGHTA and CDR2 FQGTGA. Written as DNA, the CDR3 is TGTGCCAGCAGCTTAATGGGCAGTAATTCACCCCTCCACTTT. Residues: CASSLMGSNSPLHF.

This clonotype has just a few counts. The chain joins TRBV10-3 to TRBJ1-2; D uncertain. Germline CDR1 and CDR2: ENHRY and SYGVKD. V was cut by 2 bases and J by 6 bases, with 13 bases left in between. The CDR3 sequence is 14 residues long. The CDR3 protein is CAISEPDFHDGYTF. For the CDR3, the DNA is TGTGCCATCAGTGAGCCTGACTTCCATGATGGCTACACCTTC.

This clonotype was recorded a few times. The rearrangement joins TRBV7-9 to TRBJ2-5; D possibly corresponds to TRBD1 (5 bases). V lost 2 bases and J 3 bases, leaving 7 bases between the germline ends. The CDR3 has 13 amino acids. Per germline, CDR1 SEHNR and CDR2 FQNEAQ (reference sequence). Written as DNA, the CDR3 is TGTGCCAGCAGCTTAACCAGGGAAGAGACCCAGTACTTC. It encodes CASSLTREETQYF.

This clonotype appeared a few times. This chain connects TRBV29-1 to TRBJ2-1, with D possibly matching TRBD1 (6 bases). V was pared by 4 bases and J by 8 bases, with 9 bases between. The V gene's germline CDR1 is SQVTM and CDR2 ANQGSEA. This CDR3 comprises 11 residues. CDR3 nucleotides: TGCAGCGTTGGGACAGTCCATGAGCAGTTCTTC. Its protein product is CSVGTVHEQFF.

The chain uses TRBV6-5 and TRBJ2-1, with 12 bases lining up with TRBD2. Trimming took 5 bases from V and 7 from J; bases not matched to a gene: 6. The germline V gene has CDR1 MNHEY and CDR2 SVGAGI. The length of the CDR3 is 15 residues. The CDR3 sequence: CASSPSGGARNEQFF. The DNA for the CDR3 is TGTGCCAGCAGTCCTAGCGGGGGGGCGAGGAATGAGCAGTTCTTC.